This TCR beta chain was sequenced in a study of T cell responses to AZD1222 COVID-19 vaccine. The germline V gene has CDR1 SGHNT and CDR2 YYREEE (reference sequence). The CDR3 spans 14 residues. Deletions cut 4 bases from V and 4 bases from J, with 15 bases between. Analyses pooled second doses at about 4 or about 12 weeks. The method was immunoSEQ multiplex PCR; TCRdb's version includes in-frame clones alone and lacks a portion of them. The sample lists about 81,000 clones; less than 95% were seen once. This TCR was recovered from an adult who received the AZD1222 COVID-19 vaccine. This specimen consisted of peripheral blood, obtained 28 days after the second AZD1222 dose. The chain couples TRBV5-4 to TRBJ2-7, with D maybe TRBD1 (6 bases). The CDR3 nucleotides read TGTGCCAGCAGCATACAGGGATCCCAGTACGAGCAGTACTTC. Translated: CASSIQGSQYEQYF.